These T cell receptor beta chains were read from a single sample in a study of beta chain features in type 1 diabetes. The repertoire was sequenced with immunoSEQ multiplex PCR; TCRdb's copy has only in-frame clones and lacks some. The table has about 23,000 clones, roughly 56% seen once. Material: stem cell memory CD4+ T cells from blood. The receptors here all came from a man aged 18 to 35 with type 1 diabetes. CDR3s include the opening cysteine and the closing phenylalanine or tryptophan. Fields, in order: clone size, V gene, D gene, CDR3 length, J gene, CDR3 DNA, CDR3 protein. The D gene is left open where the match is weak. Not every row has a clone size; where given, it reads once, few, many or a size class.

clone size: .
V gene: TRBV29-1
D gene: .
CDR3 length: 9
J gene: TRBJ2-1
CDR3 DNA: TGCAGCGTTTCTCATGAGCAGTTCTTC
CDR3 protein: CSVSHEQFF

clone size: .
V gene: TRBV6-5
D gene: .
CDR3 length: 13
J gene: TRBJ2-5
CDR3 DNA: TGTGCCAGCAGTAAACAGGGCCAAGAGACCCAGTACTTC
CDR3 protein: CASSKQGQETQYF

clone size: .
V gene: TRBV5-1
D gene: .
CDR3 length: 11
J gene: TRBJ2-1
CDR3 DNA: TGCGCCAGCAGCCCCGACAATGAGCAGTTCTTC
CDR3 protein: CASSPDNEQFF

clone size: once
V gene: TRBV11-2
D gene: TRBD1
CDR3 length: 16
J gene: TRBJ2-7
CDR3 DNA: TGTGCCAGCAGCTTATCGACAGGGACAGGAGAGGACGAGCAGTACTTC
CDR3 protein: CASSLSTGTGEDEQYF

clone size: few
V gene: TRBV29-1
D gene: .
CDR3 length: 14
J gene: TRBJ1-2
CDR3 DNA: TGCAGCGTTGACGGACAGTCGAGAGGCTATGGCTACACCTTC
CDR3 protein: CSVDGQSRGYGYTF

clone size: once
V gene: TRBV2
D gene: TRBD2
CDR3 length: 12
J gene: TRBJ2-3
CDR3 DNA: TGTGCCAGCAAAGGGGAGGGAGATACGCAGTATTTT
CDR3 protein: CASKGEGDTQYF

clone size: .
V gene: TRBV11-2
D gene: .
CDR3 length: 18
J gene: TRBJ2-1
CDR3 DNA: TGTGCCAGCAGCTTAGTCTCATTCGGGAGTGCTATGGACAATGAGCAGTTCTTC
CDR3 protein: CASSLVSFGSAMDNEQFF

clone size: .
V gene: TRBV10-3
D gene: .
CDR3 length: 14
J gene: TRBJ2-7
CDR3 DNA: TGTGCCATCAGTGAATTACAGGCGAACTACGAGCAGTACTTC
CDR3 protein: CAISELQANYEQYF

clone size: .
V gene: TRBV9
D gene: TRBD1
CDR3 length: 14
J gene: TRBJ2-7
CDR3 DNA: TGTGCCAGCAGCGTAGGGCCCCAGGGGGTAGATCAGTACTTC
CDR3 protein: CASSVGPQGVDQYF

clone size: few
V gene: TRBV10-3
D gene: TRBD1
CDR3 length: 15
J gene: TRBJ2-3
CDR3 DNA: TGTGCCATCAGTCGGACAGGGGGCTGGACAGATACGCAGTATTTT
CDR3 protein: CAISRTGGWTDTQYF

clone size: .
V gene: TRBV5-1
D gene: .
CDR3 length: 16
J gene: TRBJ1-4
CDR3 DNA: TGCGCCAGCAGCTCGGGGAGGGCGGTCTCCAATGAAAAACTGTTTTTT
CDR3 protein: CASSSGRAVSNEKLFF

clone size: once
V gene: TRBV18
D gene: .
CDR3 length: 13
J gene: TRBJ1-3
CDR3 DNA: TGTGCCAGCTCACCACGTTCAGGAAACACCATATATTTT
CDR3 protein: CASSPRSGNTIYF

clone size: .
V gene: TRBV13
D gene: .
CDR3 length: 14
J gene: TRBJ1-5
CDR3 DNA: TGTGCCAGCAGCCGGGGACTGTTCAATCAGCCCCAGCATTTT
CDR3 protein: CASSRGLFNQPQHF

clone size: .
V gene: TRBV6-5
D gene: .
CDR3 length: 14
J gene: TRBJ2-3
CDR3 DNA: TGTGCCAGCCAGACCGGGGGACGCACAGATACGCAGTATTTT
CDR3 protein: CASQTGGRTDTQYF

clone size: .
V gene: TRBV7-2
D gene: .
CDR3 length: 14
J gene: TRBJ1-2
CDR3 DNA: TGTGCCAGCAGCTTTTCCCGGACAGTCGGGGGCTACACCTTC
CDR3 protein: CASSFSRTVGGYTF

clone size: .
V gene: TRBV6-5
D gene: .
CDR3 length: 14
J gene: TRBJ2-5
CDR3 DNA: TGTGCCAGCAGTTACTCGATAGCCACAGAGACCCAGTACTTC
CDR3 protein: CASSYSIATETQYF

clone size: .
V gene: TRBV30
D gene: TRBD1
CDR3 length: 18
J gene: TRBJ2-6
CDR3 DNA: TGTGCCTGGAGCCTAGAGACAGGGGGCCCCTCTGGGGCCAACGTCCTGACTTTC
CDR3 protein: CAWSLETGGPSGANVLTF

clone size: .
V gene: TRBV10-3
D gene: TRBD1
CDR3 length: 16
J gene: TRBJ1-2
CDR3 DNA: TGTGCCATCAGTGGAAGTGGGACAGGCGGAATCTATGGCTACACCTTC
CDR3 protein: CAISGSGTGGIYGYTF

clone size: .
V gene: TRBV11-3
D gene: TRBD2
CDR3 length: 18
J gene: TRBJ2-3
CDR3 DNA: TGTGCCAGCAGCTTAGGTGTTCTGGCGGGAGAATTCACAGATACGCAGTATTTT
CDR3 protein: CASSLGVLAGEFTDTQYF